The 7 T cell receptor beta chains listed next were all sequenced from one sample in a study of shared clonotypes between healthy human individuals. The data were produced by immunoSEQ multiplex PCR, yet TCRdb's version contains in-frame clones alone and is incomplete. The sample has 2 million to 2.5 million clones, around 93% seen once. What was sequenced was naive CD4+ T cells from PBMCs. The subset: CD45RA+ positively selected. These receptors all stem from a man aged 18 to 35 in good health. Some clones in this sample may be carry-over from other donors' samples.

The V gene is TRBV4-2, the J gene TRBJ2-5, with 7 bases that match TRBD2. The better agreement between TRBJ2-7 and the DNA end casts doubt on the J call. The CDR3 consists of 16 residues. Germline V gene sequence: CDR1 LGHNA, CDR2 YNFKEQ. The CDR3 protein is CASSQGGREVAYEQYF. The CDR3 DNA follows: TGTGCCAGCAGCCAAGGAGGACGGGAGGTCGCCTACGAGCAGTACTTC.

This clone was picked up one time. Other DNA sequences within the sample encode an identical CDR3. This chain links TRBV7-9 with TRBJ2-3; a possible D gene is TRBD2 (5 bases). CDR3 length: 15 amino acids. The germline V gene has CDR1 SEHNR and CDR2 FQNEAQ (reference sequence). V lost 2 bases to trimming and J lost 0 bases, with 9 bases between them. CDR3: CASSLQRTSTDTQYF. Written as DNA, the CDR3 is TGTGCCAGCAGCTTACAAAGGACTAGCACAGATACGCAGTATTTT.

The chain carries TRBV18 and TRBJ2-3; 11 nucleotides match TRBD1. Germline V gene data show CDR1 as KGHSH and CDR2 as LQKENI. V lost 5 bases and J lost 5; bases outside the gene matches: 6. The CDR3 sequence is 15 residues long. The DNA of the CDR3 is TGTGCCAGCTCAGACCGGACAGGGGGCTTAGATACGCAGTATTTT. It yields the protein CASSDRTGGLDTQYF.

This clone appeared a single time. The chain uses TRBV6-5 and TRBJ1-5, with D possibly TRBD1 on 5 matching bases. There are 14 residues in the CDR3. V dropped 6 bases and J dropped 6 bases, with 15 bases sitting between them. The germline gives CDR1 MNHEY, CDR2 SVGAGI. The CDR3 sequence: CASSGTPGTQPQHF. The CDR3 coding sequence is TGTGCCAGCAGCGGGACTCCCGGGACTCAGCCCCAGCATTTT.

The V call is TRBV7-9, the J call TRBJ2-1; D gene uncertain. Per the germline V gene, CDR1 is SEHNR and CDR2 is FQNEAQ (reference sequence). This CDR3 has 13 residues. Trimming removed 11 bases at V and 7 bases at J, with 18 bases between. CDR3 residues: CAGDGSSGNEQFF. The CDR3 region has the DNA TGTGCCGGTGACGGCTCCTCTGGGAATGAGCAGTTCTTC.

This clone was detected only a few times. CDR3 bases: TGCGCCAGCAGCTTGGGTACAGGGGGGTGGATGAACACTGAAGCTTTCTTT. Protein sequence: CASSLGTGGWMNTEAFF. The rearrangement joins TRBV5-1 to TRBJ1-1, with 8 bases identical to TRBD1. CDR3 length equals 17 residues. V gave up 0 bases and J gave up 0 bases; unmatched junction bases: 7. Per the germline V gene, CDR1 is SGHRS and CDR2 is YFSETQ. Full variable domain (rest looked up from reference TRBV5-1 and TRBJ1-1): KAGVTQTPRYLIKTRGQQVTLSCSPISGHRSVSWYQQTPGQGLQFLFEYFSETQRNKGNFPGRFSGRQFSNSRSEMNVSTLELGDSALYLCASSLGTGGWMNTEAFFGQGTRLTVV.

In the case of this clone: The same CDR3 also results from other DNA sequences found in this sample. This chain connects TRBV19 to TRBJ1-3; the D gene is possibly TRBD1 (6 bases). V lost 3 bases and J lost 2, with 8 bases in between. Germline V gene data show CDR1 as LNHDA and CDR2 as SQIVND (reference sequence). CDR3 length: 14 amino acids. CDR3 amino acids: CASSISGAGNTIYF. The CDR3 DNA is TGTGCCAGTAGTATCTCAGGGGCTGGAAACACCATATATTTT.